These T cell receptor beta chains were read from a single sample in a study of glioma-infiltrating T cells after dendritic cell vaccination. The method was immunoSEQ multiplex PCR; TCRdb's version includes in-frame clones alone and lacks a portion of them. The data contain 85,000 to 100,000 clones, 75% to 90% of them singletons. The sample here was blood, taken after dendritic cell vaccination. All receptors come from a human donor with glioblastoma. Both conserved end residues are part of each CDR3. A D gene is named only where the DNA matches it firmly. The size field is filled for only some rows; it gives once, few, many or a size class.

clone size | J gene | V gene | D gene | CDR3 DNA | CDR3 protein
- | TRBJ2-7 | TRBV7-2 | TRBD1 | TGTGCCAGCAGCTTGGGACAGGGGGCCTACGAGCAGTACTTC | CASSLGQGAYEQYF
- | TRBJ2-1 | TRBV10-3 | - | TGTGCCATCAGGGATACGGCAGGGGATGGGTATGAGCAGTTCTTC | CAIRDTAGDGYEQFF
- | TRBJ2-7 | TRBV11-3 | - | TGTGCCAGCAGTAGCGACGGATCCTACGAGCAGTACTTC | CASSSDGSYEQYF
- | TRBJ1-3 | TRBV19 | - | TGTGCCAGTAGTATAGGAGGCAGGGTATCTGGAAACACCATATATTTT | CASSIGGRVSGNTIYF
- | TRBJ2-3 | TRBV6-6 | TRBD2 | TGTGCCAGCCGTTCTGGGACTAGCACCTTCTATACGCAGTATTTT | CASRSGTSTFYTQYF
- | TRBJ2-2 | TRBV9 | TRBD2 | TGTGCCAGCAGCGTTGACGGGAGGGGTGGCACCGGGGAGCTGTTTTTT | CASSVDGRGGTGELFF
- | TRBJ1-4 | TRBV19 | - | TGTGCCAGTGCAAGGGGGTATAATGAAAAACTGTTTTTT | CASARGYNEKLFF
- | TRBJ1-2 | TRBV19 | TRBD1 | TGTGCCAGTAGTATAAGGGCGGGACAGGGTTCAGGTGGCTACACCTTC | CASSIRAGQGSGGYTF
- | TRBJ1-5 | TRBV4-2 | - | TGTGCCAGCAGCCAAGATGGGGAGAGCAATCAGCCCCAGCATTTT | CASSQDGESNQPQHF
- | TRBJ1-5 | TRBV19 | - | TGTGCCAGTAGTACAACAGGGCTCGGTCAGCCCCAGCATTTT | CASSTTGLGQPQHF
- | TRBJ2-6 | TRBV6-5 | - | TGTGCCAGCAGCCATCTAGCGTCTGGGGCCAACGTCCTGACTTTC | CASSHLASGANVLTF
- | TRBJ1-2 | TRBV5-1 | TRBD1 | TGCGCCAGCAGTCAAAGGCCCGGGACAGGGGCAGGAGGCTACACCTTC | CASSQRPGTGAGGYTF
- | TRBJ1-3 | TRBV9 | - | TGTGCCAGCAGCGTAGCACACACAGGAAACACCATATATTTT | CASSVAHTGNTIYF
- | TRBJ2-2 | TRBV2 | TRBD2 | TGTGCCAGCCGACTAGCGGGGAATTTCAGAGGGGAGCTGTTTTTT | CASRLAGNFRGELFF
- | TRBJ2-3 | TRBV7-8 | TRBD2 | TGTGCCAGCAGCTTAGGAGGTCGAGCGGGAGCCAACCCGATTCGAACGCAGTATTTT | CASSLGGRAGANPIRTQYF
- | TRBJ2-1 | TRBV25-1 | TRBD2 | TGTGCCAGCAGTGATCCGGGCGGGGGTAGGAATGAGCAGTTCTTC | CASSDPGGGRNEQFF
- | TRBJ1-2 | TRBV7-3 | - | TGTGCCAGCAGCTTAGCCGCGGGCGGGTGGTATGGCTACACCTTC | CASSLAAGGWYGYTF
once | TRBJ1-5 | TRBV28 | - | TGTGCCAGCAGGGACAGTACGTGGCAGCCCCAGCATTTT | CASRDSTWQPQHF
- | TRBJ2-7 | TRBV2 | TRBD1 | TGTGCCAGTGTGACCGGGACAGGGACCTACGAGCAGTACTTC | CASVTGTGTYEQYF
- | TRBJ1-5 | TRBV7-9 | TRBD1 | TGTGCCAGCAGCTTATCCGGACAGGGGCCGAATCAGCCCCAGCATTTT | CASSLSGQGPNQPQHF
- | TRBJ2-3 | TRBV5-1 | TRBD2 | TGCGCCAGCGACCCGGGACTAAGGAGCACAGATACGCAGTATTTT | CASDPGLRSTDTQYF
- | TRBJ1-5 | TRBV19 | TRBD1 | TGTGCCAGTAGTACTGGGGGACAGAATAGCAATCAGCCCCAGCATTTT | CASSTGGQNSNQPQHF
few | TRBJ2-3 | TRBV6-6 | TRBD1 | TGTGCCAGCAGTTGGACAGGAGAGGGCACAGATACGCAGTATTTT | CASSWTGEGTDTQYF
- | TRBJ2-1 | TRBV19 | TRBD2 | TGTGCCAGTAGTATACCAGCGGGAGAACGCTACAATGAGCAGTTCTTC | CASSIPAGERYNEQFF
few | TRBJ2-7 | TRBV19 | TRBD2 | TGTGCCAGTAGTCCCCGACTAGCGGGGGGCAACGAGCAGTACTTC | CASSPRLAGGNEQYF
- | TRBJ1-2 | TRBV11-1 | - | TGTGCCAGCAGCAGCAGGGGACGTTCAGGCTACACCTTC | CASSSRGRSGYTF
- | TRBJ1-1 | TRBV12-1 | - | TGTGCCAGCAGCTCAGGAAGGGGCTCGGTAGTGAACACTGAAGCTTTCTTT | CASSSGRGSVVNTEAFF
few | TRBJ1-5 | TRBV2 | - | TGTGCCAGCAGTGGGCTTGAATGGGAGGGTGTGGGCAATCAGCCCCAGCATTTT | CASSGLEWEGVGNQPQHF
- | TRBJ2-1 | TRBV19 | - | TGTGCCAGTAGTATAGTCGTGGGAACTAGCAACTCCTACAATGAGCAGTTCTTC | CASSIVVGTSNSYNEQFF
- | TRBJ2-5 | TRBV7-9 | TRBD1 | TGTGCCAGCAGCAAAAGGGACAGGGCGACGGGCCAGTACTTC | CASSKRDRATGQYF
- | TRBJ2-2 | TRBV5-4 | TRBD1 | TGTGCCAGCAGTAGGACAGGGGACACCGGGGAGCTGTTTTTT | CASSRTGDTGELFF
- | TRBJ2-2 | TRBV18 | TRBD1 | TGTGCCAGCTCACCTTTCGGGACAGGGGACTTGAACACCGGGGAGCTGTTTTTT | CASSPFGTGDLNTGELFF
- | TRBJ1-1 | TRBV10-3 | - | TGTGCCATCCGGGGAGGGTTGGACACTGAAGCTTTCTTT | CAIRGGLDTEAFF
- | TRBJ1-2 | TRBV18 | - | TGTGCCAGCTCACCCCCCGGTTCAATAGCGGATGGCTACACCTTC | CASSPPGSIADGYTF
- | TRBJ1-4 | TRBV11-2 | TRBD1 | TGTGCCAGCAGCTTAGTTCGGGACAGGGTTTACGAAAAACTGTTTTTT | CASSLVRDRVYEKLFF
- | TRBJ2-7 | TRBV5-1 | TRBD2 | TGCGCCAGCAGCTCGGGCCTGACTAGCGGGGGAGGTGACGAGCAGTACTTC | CASSSGLTSGGGDEQYF
once | TRBJ2-1 | TRBV2 | - | TGTGCCAGCAGCCAACCTACCATAGGACAAGCCTACAATGAGCAGTTCTTC | CASSQPTIGQAYNEQFF
- | TRBJ1-2 | TRBV27 | TRBD1 | TGTGCCAGCAGTCAACTATCCAGGGGGCTGGGCTACACCTTC | CASSQLSRGLGYTF
- | TRBJ1-6 | TRBV4-1 | TRBD1 | TGCGCCAGCAGCCAAGCCGGGACAGCGAATTCACCCCTCCACTTT | CASSQAGTANSPLHF
- | TRBJ1-2 | TRBV7-9 | - | TGTGCCAGCACCGGGACAATGGGTGGCTACACCTTC | CASTGTMGGYTF
- | TRBJ2-5 | TRBV7-2 | TRBD2 | TGTGCCAGCAGCTTTAGCGGGGCGGAAGAGACCCAGTACTTC | CASSFSGAEETQYF
- | TRBJ1-1 | TRBV6-1 | TRBD1 | TGTGCCAGCAGTGGCTCCCGGGACAGGTCTCGAGACACTGAAGCTTTCTTT | CASSGSRDRSRDTEAFF
- | TRBJ2-7 | TRBV7-9 | TRBD2 | TGTGCCAGCAGCTCCGGGACTAGCGGGGTACACGAGCAGTACTTC | CASSSGTSGVHEQYF
- | TRBJ2-1 | TRBV7-2 | - | TGTGCCAGCAGCCAACAGGGACCTCCCAATGAGCAGTTCTTC | CASSQQGPPNEQFF
- | TRBJ1-4 | TRBV18 | - | TGTGCCAGCTCACAACAGGGAGCAACTAATGAAAAACTGTTTTTT | CASSQQGATNEKLFF
- | TRBJ2-2 | TRBV7-2 | - | TGTGCCAGCAGCTTAGAACCAACTAGCACCGGGGAGCTGTTTTTT | CASSLEPTSTGELFF
- | TRBJ1-2 | TRBV5-6 | - | TGTGCCAGCAGCTTGGATTTAGTTTATGGCTACACCTTC | CASSLDLVYGYTF
- | TRBJ2-3 | TRBV11-3 | TRBD2 | TGTGCCAGCAGCCCTCTAGCGGGAGTGGGTACAGATACGCAGTATTTT | CASSPLAGVGTDTQYF
- | TRBJ2-5 | TRBV29-1 | TRBD2 | TGCAGCGTTGGGGGACTAGCGGGAGCAGAGACCCAGTACTTC | CSVGGLAGAETQYF
- | TRBJ2-6 | TRBV27 | - | TGTGCCAGCATGTTACAGGGTGCTGGGGCCAACGTCCTGACTTTC | CASMLQGAGANVLTF